Below are 20 T cell receptor beta chains sequenced from a single sample in a study of lymphopenia after photon versus proton radiotherapy. The data were produced by immunoSEQ multiplex PCR, yet TCRdb's version contains in-frame clones alone and is incomplete. This sample yields 160,000 or so clones, of which about nine tenths are seen a single time; 4% to 5% belongs to the top ten. The source was peripheral blood, collected from a patient treated with photon-based radiotherapy. Source of these receptors: a man between 50 and 59 years old with gastric cancer.

The rearrangement uses TRBV5-1 and TRBJ1-1; 9 bases are shared with TRBD1. Germline values: CDR1 SGHRS, CDR2 YFSETQ. Unmatched junction bases numbered 5, after V lost 4 bases and J lost 7 bases. The CDR3 is made up of 13 amino acids. CDR3 protein: CASSRQGVGEAFF. The CDR3 nucleotides are TGCGCCAGCAGCCGACAGGGGGTCGGTGAAGCTTTCTTT.

J is TRBJ2-2 and V is TRBV4-1; 11 bases align to TRBD2. Germline trimming cut 4 bases from V and 3 bases from J; bases unmatched to any gene: 13. This CDR3 is 19 amino acids long. The germline CDR1 and CDR2 sequences are MGHRA and YSYEKL. This CDR3 is CASSLSPGTSGRHTGELFF. The DNA for the CDR3 is TGCGCCAGCAGCCTAAGCCCCGGGACTAGCGGCCGGCACACCGGGGAGCTGTTTTTT.

This chain links TRBV6-1 with TRBJ1-5; the match to TRBD1 covers 8 bases. CDR1 and CDR2 from the germline V gene are MNHNS and SASEGT. V was pared by 7 bases and J by 5 bases, with 10 bases of the junction left unmatched. The CDR3 has 15 amino acids. This chain's CDR3 is CASTVNPGGDQPQHF. CDR3 DNA sequence: TGTGCCAGCACGGTCAACCCAGGGGGCGATCAGCCCCAGCATTTT.

The CDR3 is CAWSLRGTAAYEQYF. CDR3 coding DNA: TGTGCCTGGAGCCTCAGGGGGACAGCGGCCTACGAGCAGTACTTC. The V call is TRBV30, the J call TRBJ2-7, with 7 bases identical to TRBD1. There are 15 residues in the CDR3. Germline V gives CDR1 GTSNPN, CDR2 SVGIG (reference sequence). The ends lost 3 bases at V and 2 bases at J; junction bases unmatched: 10. Looking up the rest from reference TRBV30 and TRBJ2-7 gives the full variable domain: SQTIHQWPATLVQPVGSPLSLECTVEGTSNPNLYWYRQAAGRGLQLLFYSVGIGQISSEVPQNLSASRPQDRQFILSSKKLLLSDSGFYLCAWSLRGTAAYEQYFGPGTRLTVT.

The V gene is TRBV30, the J gene TRBJ1-1; 8 bases are a match to TRBD1. In germline, CDR1 is GTSNPN, CDR2 SVGIG (reference sequence). There are 20 residues in the CDR3. Trimming at V came to 2 bases and at J to 0 bases, leaving 20 bases not matched to a gene. The CDR3 loop reads CAWSWGSGTGVIGMNTEAFF. CDR3 nucleotide sequence: TGTGCCTGGAGTTGGGGCTCGGGGACAGGTGTCATTGGTATGAACACTGAAGCTTTCTTT.

The V and J genes are TRBV19 and TRBJ2-2; 11 nucleotides align to TRBD2. V trimming: 5 bases; J trimming: 5 bases; junction bases outside the gene matches: 4. CDR3 length equals 15 residues. Germline CDR1 and CDR2: LNHDA and SQIVND (reference sequence). CDR3: CASSLWTSGTGELFF. For the CDR3, the DNA is TGTGCCAGTAGTCTCTGGACTAGCGGGACCGGGGAGCTGTTTTTT.

This clone appeared a single time. The rearrangement uses TRBV15 and TRBJ2-2; TRBD1 aligns across 8 bases. The length of the CDR3 is 17 residues. Germline V gene data show CDR1 as LNHNV and CDR2 as YYDKDF (reference sequence). After removal of 2 bases from V and 6 bases from J, the junction contained 11 bases not matched to a gene. The CDR3 loop reads CATSRPTGTGSAGELFF. The DNA of the CDR3 is TGTGCCACCAGCAGACCCACCGGGACAGGTTCTGCCGGGGAGCTGTTTTTT.

The V gene is TRBV6-1, the J gene TRBJ2-1; 12 bases agree with TRBD1. CDR3 size: 14 residues. In germline, CDR1 is MNHNS, CDR2 SASEGT. Trimming took 8 bases from V and 8 from J; bases not matched to a gene: 7. CDR3 sequence: CASVWGQGAYEQFF. The CDR3 DNA reads as TGTGCCAGCGTATGGGGACAGGGGGCGTATGAGCAGTTCTTC.

The V call is TRBV30, the J call TRBJ1-1; 8 nucleotides match TRBD1. Germline trimming cut 4 bases from V and 4 bases from J; bases unmatched to any gene: 2. In germline, CDR1 is GTSNPN, CDR2 SVGIG (reference sequence). This CDR3 has 12 amino acids. The CDR3 is CAWTTGGTEAFF. DNA of the CDR3: TGTGCCTGGACCACAGGGGGCACTGAAGCTTTCTTT.

V usage is TRBV6-4 and J usage is TRBJ1-2; no firm D call. The CDR3 spans 15 residues. Trimming took off 0 bases at V and 8 bases at J, with 16 bases between the two ends. Per germline, CDR1 MRHNA and CDR2 SNTAGT. In DNA, the CDR3 is TGTGCCAGCAGTGACTCGAGTAGGAACCCCGACGGCTACACCTTC. Translated, it gives CASSDSSRNPDGYTF.

The chain uses TRBV27 and TRBJ2-2; 8 nucleotides match TRBD1. Germline lookup yields CDR1 MNHEY and CDR2 SMNVEV (reference sequence). This CDR3 has 14 residues. Unmatched junction bases numbered 3, after V lost 3 bases and J lost 6 bases. CDR3 loop: CASSFGTGAGELFF. In DNA form, the CDR3 reads TGTGCCAGCAGTTTCGGGACAGGAGCCGGGGAGCTGTTTTTT.

The chain combines TRBV30 with TRBJ2-4; 7 positions match TRBD2. The germline V gene has CDR1 GTSNPN and CDR2 SVGIG (reference sequence). This CDR3 is 17 amino acids long. The trim removed 4 bases at V and 4 bases at J, leaving 16 bases unmatched. CDR3 in amino acids: CAWKPRGVASGKNIQYF. As DNA, the CDR3 is TGTGCCTGGAAGCCTCGGGGAGTGGCTAGCGGTAAAAACATTCAGTACTTC.

This chain uses TRBV7-9 with TRBJ2-7, with 8 bases fitting TRBD1. Germline assignment: CDR1 SEHNR and CDR2 FQNEAQ (reference sequence). The CDR3 runs 15 residues. V shed 8 bases, J shed 2 bases, and the junction held 11 bases outside the gene matches. DNA for the CDR3: TGTGCCAGCGTTATAGGGGGACAGGACCCCTACGAGCAGTACTTC. Encoded protein: CASVIGGQDPYEQYF.

The chain joins TRBV6-6 to TRBJ1-1, with D unresolved. The V end was cut by 4 bases, the J end by 2 bases, with 8 bases between. Germline CDR1 MNHNY, CDR2 SVGAGI (reference sequence). The CDR3 contains 13 residues. CDR3 amino acids: CASSSNRNTEAFF. The CDR3 DNA is TGTGCCAGCAGTTCGAACCGAAACACTGAAGCTTTCTTT.

This clone was detected once. This chain connects TRBV7-2 to TRBJ2-3; 11 bases are a match to TRBD2. The CDR3 runs 15 residues. CDR1 SGHTA and CDR2 FQGNSA come from the germline V gene. Germline trimming cut 3 bases from V and 1 base from J; bases unmatched to any gene: 0. CDR3 sequence reads: CASSLTSGGTDTQYF. The DNA of the CDR3 is TGTGCCAGCAGCTTGACTAGCGGGGGCACAGATACGCAGTATTTT.

The chain links TRBV2 to TRBJ2-7; 11 nucleotides match TRBD2. The CDR3 sequence is 14 residues long. Germline CDR1 SNHLY, CDR2 FYNNEI. J was trimmed by 6 bases and V by 2 bases; bases with no gene match: 3. The CDR3 region is CASSESLAGGEQYF. In DNA form, the CDR3 reads TGTGCCAGCAGTGAATCCCTAGCGGGAGGCGAGCAGTACTTC.

This clone was recorded a few times. The rearrangement links TRBV5-1 to TRBJ2-1; a weak D match, TRBD2 (5 bases). The CDR3 length is 14 residues. Germline V gene data show CDR1 as SGHRS and CDR2 as YFSETQ. Between the trimmed V and J ends, which lost 6 bases and 4 bases, there was a span of 14 bases. This chain's CDR3 is CASTGPEGYNEQFF. The CDR3 DNA sequence: TGCGCCAGCACAGGCCCCGAGGGTTACAATGAGCAGTTCTTC.

The chain links TRBV5-1 to TRBJ2-3; 13 positions match TRBD2. Trimming removed 3 bases from V and 5 bases from J; junction bases left unmatched: 9. The CDR3 spans 17 residues. CDR1 and CDR2 (germline): SGHRS, YFSETQ. This CDR3 reads CASSSRGLAGSGDTQYF. The CDR3 DNA reads TGCGCCAGCAGCTCGAGGGGACTAGCGGGATCGGGAGATACGCAGTATTTT.

The J gene is TRBJ2-3, the V gene TRBV6-5, with a weak D call TRBD1 (5 bases). This CDR3 region has 13 residues. The V end lost 8 bases, the J end lost 0 bases, and 9 bases lay between the germline ends. Looked up from germline, CDR1 is MNHEY and CDR2 is SVGAGI. The CDR3 region has the DNA TGTGCCAGCGGAAGGGGTAGCACAGATACGCAGTATTTT. This translates into CASGRGSTDTQYF.

This sequence joins TRBV19 and TRBJ1-5; TRBD1 might be the D (5 bases). This CDR3 comprises 15 residues. Germline CDR1 reads LNHDA; CDR2 reads SQIVND (reference sequence). V lost 6 bases and J 9 bases, leaving 21 bases between the germline ends. This chain's CDR3 is CASRTTALRQSPQHF. CDR3 coding DNA: TGTGCCAGTAGGACGACAGCCTTGAGGCAATCGCCCCAGCATTTT.